This TCR beta chain comes out of a study of monozygotic twins with inflammatory bowel disease. From germline, CDR1 is DFQATT and CDR2 SNEGSKA (reference sequence). The CDR3 runs to 13 residues. TCRdb re-called the 5' RACE reads and shows each CDR3 protein once, DNA omitted. This listing includes 330,000 or so distinct CDR3 sequences. The chain is built from TRBV20-1 and TRBJ1-1; TCRdb names TRBD1, which stays unverified in the absence of DNA. The sequence derives from a human donor with ulcerative colitis or Crohn's disease, or a healthy co-twin of an affected twin (not recorded which). The sequenced sample was blood. CDR3 loop: CSASPDPGTEAFF.